One sample yielded the 31 T cell receptor beta chains listed below, sequenced in a study of blood T cells in healthy people across ages. With a J-beta primer mix and a sample-barcoded 5' primer, a second PCR ran 7 to 11 cycles. TCRdb reprocessed the 5' RACE reads via MiXCR and lists one record per CDR3 protein. The sample holds 600,000 to 850,000 distinct CDR3 sequences, roughly 25% seen once. These records were also assigned to another study, of T cells of mothers and their children.

Sequencing input: blood. These TCRs come from a boy younger than 18 in good health.

This clonotype has just a few counts. The chain recombines TRBV7-4 with TRBJ1-2; TRBD1 is a possible D gene (5 bases). The CDR3 covers 14 residues. Trimming took 10 bases from V and 5 from J, leaving 20 bases between them. Looked up from germline, CDR1 is SGHVT and CDR2 is SQSDAQ. The CDR3 DNA sequence: TGTGCCAAGGGACGCACGGAGGAGAGATATGGCTACACCTTC. Translating it yields CAKGRTEERYGYTF.

This clonotype was observed a handful of times. The gene calls are TRBV7-9 and TRBJ1-1; D call uncertain. Per the germline V gene, CDR1 is SEHNR and CDR2 is FQNEAQ (reference sequence). Trimming cost V 1 base and J 5 bases, with 11 bases left between them. This CDR3 is built from 14 residues. The CDR3 sequence: CASSLVEGWTEAFF. The CDR3 nucleotides are TGTGCCAGCAGCTTAGTTGAGGGTTGGACTGAAGCTTTCTTT. Full variable domain (remainder filled in from reference TRBV7-9 and TRBJ1-1): DTGVSQNPRHKITKRGQNVTFRCDPISEHNRLYWYRQTLGQGPEFLTYFQNEAQLEKSRLLSDRFSAERPKGSFSTLEIQRTEQGDSAMYLCASSLVEGWTEAFFGQGTRLTVV.

The table lists this clonotype with a few counts. The chain employs TRBV12-3 or TRBV12-4 and TRBJ2-5, with 8 bases aligning to TRBD1. The CDR3 spans 17 residues. V dropped 5 bases and J dropped 2; count of bases not matched to a gene: 13. The CDR3 region is CASSNSPGQGTQETQYF. CDR3 DNA sequence: TGTGCCAGCAGTAACAGTCCTGGACAGGGCACTCAAGAGACCCAGTACTTC.

V is TRBV19 and J is TRBJ2-7, with 7 positions matching TRBD2. The trim removed 3 bases at V and 3 bases at J, leaving 5 bases unmatched. Germline V lookup: CDR1 LNHDA, CDR2 SQIVND (reference sequence). CDR3 size: 14 residues. The DNA for the CDR3 is TGTGCCAGTAGTATGTTCAGGGACTACTACGAGCAGTACTTC. Its translation: CASSMFRDYYEQYF.

This clonotype was seen a handful of times. The CDR3 bases are TGTGCCATCAGTGAGTCGCGGCTGGACTGGCAAGAGACCCAGTACTTC. Translated, it gives CAISESRLDWQETQYF. The genes are TRBV10-3 and TRBJ2-5; D possibly corresponds to TRBD2 (5 bases). CDR3 length: 16 residues. Trimming took off 0 bases at V and 2 bases at J, with 13 bases between the two ends. Germline V gives CDR1 ENHRY, CDR2 SYGVKD.

This clonotype was picked up a small number of times. The chain combines TRBV7-6 with TRBJ2-7, with TRBD1 as a possible D gene (6 bases). CDR3 length: 12 residues. V was pared by 7 bases and J by 6 bases, with 13 bases between. Germline CDR1 reads SGHVS; CDR2 reads FNYEAQ. The CDR3 loop is CASNEGGAEQYF. In DNA form, the CDR3 reads TGTGCCAGCAATGAAGGGGGAGCCGAGCAGTACTTC.

The chain couples TRBV29-1 to TRBJ2-5; TRBD2 aligns across 9 bases. TRBJ2-7 matches the DNA end more closely, so the J call is doubtful. In germline, CDR1 is SQVTM, CDR2 ANQGSEA. This CDR3 spans 14 amino acids. The DNA of the CDR3 is TGCAGCGTTGTAGCAGCGGGGGGCGACTACGAGCAGTACTTC. Its protein is CSVVAAGGDYEQYF.

This chain uses TRBV29-1 with TRBJ1-1; D remains ambiguous. Germline CDR1 reads SQVTM; CDR2 reads ANQGSEA. This CDR3 is built from 8 residues. CDR3 amino acids: CGPSEAFF. The CDR3 bases are TGCGGGCCTTCGGAAGCTTTCTTT.

The chain joins TRBV27 to TRBJ2-1, with 10 bases matching TRBD2. The germline V gene encodes CDR1 MNHEY and CDR2 SMNVEV (reference sequence). This CDR3 has 15 residues. J lost 7 bases, V lost 5 bases, and 8 bases had no gene match. CDR3 DNA sequence: TGTGCCAGCAGTCCGCCTAGCGGGGGTTTAAATGAGCAGTTCTTC. Translation: CASSPPSGGLNEQFF.

This clonotype was detected a few times. The chain links TRBV15 to TRBJ2-3, with D possibly being TRBD1 or TRBD2 (6 bases each). Deletions cut 5 bases from V and 8 bases from J, with 23 bases between. The CDR3 sequence is 16 residues long. CDR1 is LNHNV, CDR2 YYDKDF, per germline (reference sequence). In DNA form, the CDR3 reads TGTGCCACCAGCGAACGAAGTCAGGGGCGGGGTGGTACGCAGTATTTT. It translates to CATSERSQGRGGTQYF.

V usage is TRBV20-1 and J usage is TRBJ2-6, with D unclear. Germline CDR1 and CDR2: DFQATT and SNEGSKA (reference sequence). The CDR3 loop spans 16 amino acids. Trimming removed 0 bases from V and 0 bases from J, with 9 bases in between. The CDR3 DNA reads as TGCAGTGCTAGAGATCCTGCTAGCTCTGGGGCCAACGTCCTGACTTTC. Its protein is CSARDPASSGANVLTF.

This clonotype was seen only a few times. The chain recombines TRBV6-1 with TRBJ2-7; tentative D call: TRBD1 (5 bases). This CDR3 spans 15 amino acids. Germline V gene data show CDR1 as MNHNS and CDR2 as SASEGT. V was clipped by 1 base and J by 0 bases, with 10 bases between them. In DNA, the CDR3 is TGTGCCAGCAGTGAAGGGACAAGTAGCTCCTACGAGCAGTACTTC. This sequence encodes CASSEGTSSSYEQYF.

The table lists this clonotype with a few counts. Here the CDR3 reads CASSQGQGVSPNTEAFF. CDR3 nucleotide sequence: TGCGCCAGCAGCCAGGGACAGGGAGTCTCTCCGAACACTGAAGCTTTCTTT. This chain joins TRBV4-1 and TRBJ1-1; 9 positions agree with TRBD1. CDR1 is MGHRA, CDR2 YSYEKL, per germline. The V segment lost 3 bases and the J segment 1 base; nucleotides outside the gene matches: 9. This CDR3 is 17 amino acids long.

This clonotype appeared a few times. The chain joins TRBV9 to TRBJ2-1; D unclear. V lost 0 bases, J lost 5 bases, and 9 bases lay in between. CDR1 is SGDLS and CDR2 is YYNGEE in the germline V gene. This CDR3 is built from 14 residues. The DNA of the CDR3 is TGTGCCAGCAGCGTAGGGATCGGTGACAATGAGCAGTTCTTC. The encoded protein is CASSVGIGDNEQFF.

The chain is built from TRBV25-1 and TRBJ1-2; D perhaps matches TRBD1 (5 bases). CDR3 length: 15 residues. The V gene lost 4 bases and the J gene lost 10 bases, with 22 bases spanning the gap. Germline CDR1 reads MGHDK; CDR2 reads SYGVNS. The CDR3 is CASSGLGAINDAYTF. The CDR3, as DNA: TGTGCCAGCAGTGGTCTCGGGGCAATAAACGATGCCTACACCTTC.

The chain joins TRBV20-1 to TRBJ1-1; the match to TRBD1 covers 9 bases. CDR3 length: 14 amino acids. V trimming: 3 bases; J trimming: 2 bases; junction bases outside the gene matches: 4. The germline CDR1 and CDR2 sequences are DFQATT and SNEGSKA (reference sequence). In nucleotides, the CDR3 is TGCAGTGCTAGGGGGACAGGGACCAACACTGAAGCTTTCTTT. Its protein product is CSARGTGTNTEAFF.

The rearrangement uses TRBV4-1 and TRBJ2-3; the D is unclear. V was cut by 0 bases and J by 0 bases, with 10 bases left in between. The CDR3 consists of 16 residues. The germline CDR1 and CDR2 sequences are MGHRA and YSYEKL. Here the CDR3 reads CASSQDPGPSTDTQYF. DNA for the CDR3: TGCGCCAGCAGCCAAGACCCCGGACCAAGCACAGATACGCAGTATTTT.

This clonotype turned up a few times. V and J are TRBV7-3 and TRBJ2-3; 14 bases are shared with TRBD2. Germline CDR1 SGHTA, CDR2 FQGTGA. Trimming cost V 6 bases and J 4 bases; bases outside gene matches: 6. The CDR3 covers 16 residues. This CDR3 is CASRPGLAGGADTQYF. CDR3 in DNA: TGTGCCAGCAGACCCGGACTAGCGGGAGGCGCAGATACGCAGTATTTT.

The chain carries TRBV7-2 and TRBJ2-7; 7 bases map to TRBD2. CDR1 and CDR2 from the germline V gene are SGHTA and FQGNSA. Trimming at V came to 7 bases and at J to 1 base, leaving 7 bases not matched to a gene. This CDR3 has 14 amino acids. This CDR3 reads CASKFRGESYEQYF. CDR3 DNA sequence: TGTGCCAGCAAGTTTCGGGGGGAGTCCTACGAGCAGTACTTC.

This chain links TRBV6-1 with TRBJ1-1; 7 nucleotides agree with TRBD1. CDR3 length: 15 residues. Losses at the gene ends were 3 bases for V and 1 base for J; bases not matched to a gene: 5. Germline lookup yields CDR1 MNHNS and CDR2 SASEGT. CDR3: CASSDLTGKNTEAFF. The CDR3, as DNA: TGTGCCAGCAGTGACCTGACAGGGAAGAACACTGAAGCTTTCTTT.

This clonotype was counted between two and nine times. This chain connects TRBV28 to TRBJ2-5, with D maybe TRBD1 (5 bases). The J call could be wrong; TRBJ2-7 is a better fit for the DNA end. The CDR3 covers 14 residues. Germline V gene data show CDR1 as MDHEN and CDR2 as SYDVKM. CDR3 DNA: TGTGCCAGCAGTTTATGGGACACCTCCTACGAGCAGTACTTC. Translation gives CASSLWDTSYEQYF.

V and J are TRBV5-1 and TRBJ1-3; D gene ambiguous. Germline values: CDR1 SGHRS, CDR2 YFSETQ. The CDR3 runs to 16 residues. V was pared by 1 base and J by 2 bases, with 13 bases between. DNA of the CDR3: TGCGCCAGCAGCTTGACAGCAGAACAAACTGGAAACACCATATATTTT. It is translated as CASSLTAEQTGNTIYF.

The V gene is TRBV4-2, the J gene TRBJ1-5; 11 bases fit TRBD1. J was trimmed by 5 bases and V by 2 bases; bases with no gene match: 5. From germline, CDR1 is LGHNA and CDR2 YNFKEQ. This CDR3 is built from 16 residues. Here the CDR3 reads CASSQTGTGGDQPQHF. Here the CDR3 DNA reads TGTGCCAGCAGCCAAACGGGGACAGGGGGGGATCAGCCCCAGCATTTT.

This clonotype was recorded a few times. The V call is TRBV20-1, the J call TRBJ2-7; 9 bases fit TRBD1. CDR3 length: 13 residues. Germline lookup yields CDR1 DFQATT and CDR2 SNEGSKA (reference sequence). V shed 3 bases and J 6 bases; nucleotides not matched to a gene: 6. This chain's CDR3 is CSASRDRVIEQYF. Written as DNA, the CDR3 is TGCAGTGCTAGCCGGGACAGGGTTATCGAGCAGTACTTC.

There are many counts of this clonotype. The J gene is TRBJ2-2, the V gene TRBV12-3 or TRBV12-4, with a weak D call TRBD1 (5 bases). CDR3 length: 13 residues. V lost 6 bases and J 6 bases, leaving 11 bases between the germline ends. CDR3 coding DNA: TGTGCCAGCAGCCAGACAGTTCCCGGGGAGCTGTTTTTT. This encodes CASSQTVPGELFF.

The chain links TRBV28 to TRBJ2-7; perhaps TRBD2 as D (5 bases). The CDR3 is made up of 11 amino acids. From germline, CDR1 is MDHEN and CDR2 SYDVKM. V lost 8 bases to trimming and J lost 9 bases, with 14 bases between them. The CDR3: CASGRTAGQYF. DNA for the CDR3: TGTGCCAGCGGCAGGACGGCGGGGCAGTACTTC.

This chain links TRBV19 with TRBJ2-3; D is ambiguous. CDR1 and CDR2 from the germline V gene are LNHDA and SQIVND (reference sequence). The CDR3 spans 15 residues. Trimming took 6 bases from V and 4 from J, leaving 17 bases between them. CDR3 nucleotides: TGTGCCAGTAGCCTCCTCGGACCCGGTGCAGATACGCAGTATTTT. It yields the protein CASSLLGPGADTQYF.

The gene calls are TRBV19 and TRBJ2-6; 9 bases align to TRBD1. In germline, CDR1 is LNHDA, CDR2 SQIVND (reference sequence). This CDR3 has 17 residues. V dropped 9 bases and J dropped 0; count of bases not matched to a gene: 9. The CDR3 DNA reads as TGTGCCAGCCTCGGGACAGGGTTACTCTCTGGGGCCAACGTCCTGACTTTC. It codes for CASLGTGLLSGANVLTF.

The V gene is TRBV5-1, the J gene TRBJ2-6; D is ambiguous. Germline loops: CDR1 SGHRS, CDR2 YFSETQ. Trimming pared 4 bases from V and 2 bases from J, leaving 10 bases between. The CDR3 runs to 15 residues. The CDR3 protein is CASSPTAPGANVLTF. The CDR3, as DNA: TGCGCCAGCAGCCCCACCGCCCCTGGGGCCAACGTCCTGACTTTC.

This clonotype showed up just a few times. The genes are TRBV20-1 and TRBJ1-3; D is uncertain. V lost 0 bases, J lost 6 bases, and 6 bases lay in between. The CDR3 consists of 12 residues. CDR1 is DFQATT and CDR2 is SNEGSKA in the germline V gene (reference sequence). CDR3 coding DNA: TGCAGTGCTAGAGATTGGTCAAACACCATATATTTT. This codes for CSARDWSNTIYF.

This clonotype was detected a few times. The chain employs TRBV7-9 and TRBJ2-5; D is undetermined. Germline V lookup: CDR1 SEHNR, CDR2 FQNEAQ (reference sequence). V dropped 5 bases and J dropped 2 bases, with 15 bases sitting between them. CDR3 length: 15 residues. The CDR3 here is CASSASLQQQETQYF. Written as DNA, the CDR3 is TGTGCCAGCAGCGCCTCCTTACAGCAACAAGAGACCCAGTACTTC.